Listed below are T cell receptor beta chains from one sample, sequenced in a study of blood T cells in healthy people across ages. TCRdb recomputed calls from the 5' RACE reads with MiXCR, one row per CDR3 protein. This repertoire shows 500,000 to 600,000 distinct CDR3 sequences, about 26% found once; its top ten account for less than 20%. Source material: blood. All receptors come from an older woman in good health. Each CDR3 is given with its conserved first and last residue. Fields, in order: V gene, CDR3 length, CDR3 protein.

>TRBV12-3/TRBV12-4|17
CASIPQGEESSYNEQFF
>TRBV12-3/TRBV12-4|14
CASRSTGDGVAQYF
>TRBV4-2|15
CASSPRLLEGSEQYF
>TRBV27|15
CASSLYSGRQDTQYF
>TRBV18|19
CASSPEGRSRGSMNTEAFF
>TRBV4-3|18
CASSQLGQTHTSTDTQYF
>TRBV7-2|13
CASSLRHTGELFF
>TRBV7-2|14
CASSLEEGSYEQYF
>TRBV6-6|13
CASSYNMAYEQYF
>TRBV29-1|12
CSVADSHYEQYF
>TRBV3-1|12
CASGWRANVLTF
>TRBV6-1|15
CASRSVMSNRHEQYF
>TRBV14|13
CASSYDPWDTQYF
>TRBV9|15
CASSPTGGENQPQHF
>TRBV24-1|13
CATSALDYNEQFF
>TRBV20-1|14
CSARFWGRNTEAFF
>TRBV5-1|15
CASTPDPRSTDTQYF
>TRBV7-2|14
CASSFITGSYGYTF
>TRBV13|15
CASSLKGPSSYEQYF
>TRBV5-4|15
CASSSKTGGQETQYF
>TRBV20-1|14
CSANLRGSSRGYTF
>TRBV7-8|13
CASSLDGQGTQYF
>TRBV7-8|15
CASSAPGQLSYEQYF